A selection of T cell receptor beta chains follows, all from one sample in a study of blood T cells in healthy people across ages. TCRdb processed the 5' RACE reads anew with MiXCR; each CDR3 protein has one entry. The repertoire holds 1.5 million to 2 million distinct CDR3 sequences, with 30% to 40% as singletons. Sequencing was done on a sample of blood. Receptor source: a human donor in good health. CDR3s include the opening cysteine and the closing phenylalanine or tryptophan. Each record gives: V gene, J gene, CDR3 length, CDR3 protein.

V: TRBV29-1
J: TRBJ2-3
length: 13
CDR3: CSVEGLAIDTQYF

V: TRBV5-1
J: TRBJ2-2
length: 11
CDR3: CASRVSGELFF

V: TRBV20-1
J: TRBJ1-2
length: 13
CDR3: CSARGQANYGYTF

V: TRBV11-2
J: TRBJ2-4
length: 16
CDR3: CASSLGPRYDKNIQYF

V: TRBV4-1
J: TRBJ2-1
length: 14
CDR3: CASSQGGQGVDKFF

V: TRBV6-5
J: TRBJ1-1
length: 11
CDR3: CASGENTEAFF

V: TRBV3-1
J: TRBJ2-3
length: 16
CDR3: CASSPQAEGFTDTQYF

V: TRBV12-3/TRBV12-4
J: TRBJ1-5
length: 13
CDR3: CASRLGEYQPQHF

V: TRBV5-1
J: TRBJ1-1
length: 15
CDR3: CASSLGAGGGTEAFF

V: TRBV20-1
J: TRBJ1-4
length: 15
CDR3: CSASPLTGQGEKLFF

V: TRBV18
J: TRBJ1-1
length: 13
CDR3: CASSPVGGTEAFF

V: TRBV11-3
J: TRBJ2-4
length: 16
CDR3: CASGRTSGGATNIQYF

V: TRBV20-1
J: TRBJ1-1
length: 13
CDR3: CSAQITPNTEAFF

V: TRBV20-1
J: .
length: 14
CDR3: CSAIGRELTYEQYF

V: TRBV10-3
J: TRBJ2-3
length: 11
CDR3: CAIRGVDTQYF

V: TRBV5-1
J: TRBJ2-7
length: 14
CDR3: CASSHDRGIYEQYF

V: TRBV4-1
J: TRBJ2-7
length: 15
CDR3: CASSQGTGGTYEQYF

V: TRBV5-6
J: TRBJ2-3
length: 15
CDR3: CASSWGPLAMDTQYF

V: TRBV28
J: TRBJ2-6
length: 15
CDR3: CASSLFGEGANVLTF

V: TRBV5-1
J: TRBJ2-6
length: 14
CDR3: CASQLVPSANVLTF

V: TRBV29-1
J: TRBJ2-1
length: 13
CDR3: CSVGRKGPPVQFF

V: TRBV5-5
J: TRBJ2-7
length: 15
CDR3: CASSLAGGPAYEQYF

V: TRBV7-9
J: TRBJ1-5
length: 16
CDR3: CASSFDLPGRNQPQHF

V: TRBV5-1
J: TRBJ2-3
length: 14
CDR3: CASSLQASEDTQYF